This TCR beta chain was retrieved from a study of T cells in Graves' hyperthyroidism and ophthalmopathy. Across the study: At initial diagnosis, before any treatment had begun, peripheral blood was obtained.

Researchers amplified the TCR beta CDR3 regions from RNA transcripts. The primer set for the first-round RT-PCR of the TCR CDR3 was HTBI. A single record per CDR3 protein comes from TCRdb applying MiXCR to the multiplex PCR reads. The sample lists 550,000 to 600,000 distinct CDR3 sequences; 12% to 15% were seen once. The sample holds many counts of this clonotype. The antigen remains undetermined. CDR1 and CDR2 from the germline V gene are MNHEY and SMNVEV (reference sequence). V gave up 6 bases and J gave up 2 bases; unmatched junction bases: 10. This CDR3 is 17 amino acids long. Every diagnosis used clinical symptoms, serum thyroxine and TRAb, thyroid ultrasound and orbital computed tomography. The study, taken as a whole, reports: The model foresaw ophthalmopathy a median 6.5 months prior to onset. Blood shared most expanded thyroid clonotypes above 0.001.

This sequence was found in a woman between 18 and 29 years old with Graves' ophthalmopathy. J is TRBJ2-3 and V is TRBV27, with 11 bases lining up with TRBD2. The sample comprised blood. The CDR3 DNA follows: TGTGCCAGCAGACTAGCGGGAGCTCTCACAAACACAGATACGCAGTATTTT. Translated, it gives CASRLAGALTNTDTQYF.